This T cell receptor (beta chain) was recorded in a study of beta chain features in type 1 diabetes. The V end lost 3 bases, the J end lost 5 bases, and 10 bases lay between the germline ends. CDR1 is SGHTA and CDR2 is FQGNSA in the germline V gene. The CDR3 totals 14 residues. General study findings and limits: TCRB CDR3 length was moderately but significantly reduced in all four CD4+ subsets of Type 1 diabetes patients. For patients, the naive, central memory and Treg TCRB repertoires appeared more alike than for healthy donors.

The whole isolated RNA underwent reverse transcription, so sequencing captured expressed TCRB transcripts. Assay: immunoSEQ multiplex PCR; the TCRdb copy retains only in-frame clones and omits some. The repertoire consists of 250,000 to 350,000 clones, with around 10% occurring once and the leading ten covering around 0.015%. This clone was observed a few times. Its antigen is still unknown. The TCR originated in a woman under 40 in good health. The genes are TRBV7-2 and TRBJ2-2; D call uncertain. The sample was naive CD4+ T cells from blood. Written as DNA, the CDR3 is TGTGCCAGCAGCTTTCCGATGAGGACCGGGGAGCTGTTTTTT. Translating gives CASSFPMRTGELFF.